This T cell receptor beta chain came from a study of T-cell memory formation after mild COVID-19. Whole-study context: Largely, TCR clusters stayed within a single donor. Study-level findings and limits: Memory from before infection featured some responding clones, which suggests cross-reactive memory joined. Clones that contracted from day 15 to 85 were balanced CD4/CD8, while later expanders leaned CD4+.

TCRdb reprocessed the 5' RACE reads via MiXCR and lists one record per CDR3 protein. The repertoire holds 100,000 to 150,000 distinct CDR3 sequences, with approximately 15% as singletons. Points on this clonotype: Its antigen is undetermined.

This receptor was taken from a young man who had mild COVID-19 (a few samples of this study predate the infection). Cell type and time point are not known. The sequencing input was PBMCs or a T cell subset sorted from them (not recorded which).

CDR3 sequence reads: CASSLGTEYQETQYF. CDR3 bases: TGTGCCAGCAGTTTAGGGACAGAGTACCAAGAGACCCAGTACTTC. The chain couples TRBV12-3 or TRBV12-4 to TRBJ2-5; maybe TRBD1 (6 bases). The germline V and J ends were trimmed by 1 base and 0 bases, with 9 bases remaining between them. The CDR3 is 15 amino acids.